There are many counts of the clone carrying this T cell receptor (beta chain). Its antigen remains unknown. Via MiXCR, TCRdb re-called the RT-PCR reads, giving one row per CDR3 protein. The table shows about 800,000 distinct CDR3 sequences, with less than 25% occurring only once. The data are from a study of response to subunit inactivated influenza vaccine. The study's findings and limits: Authors suggested seasonal influenza vaccinations each recruit few new T cells.

Germline-derived CDR1 and CDR2 are SQVTM and ANQGSEA. The CDR3 consists of 13 residues. The germline V and J ends were trimmed by 7 bases and 3 bases, with 16 bases remaining between them. The sequence was obtained from a man aged 45-65 years who received an inactivated influenza vaccine. The chain links TRBV29-1 to TRBJ2-7, with a tentative D call TRBD2 (6 bases). The source was PBMCs from blood, collected less than 6 days after vaccination. The chain's CDR3 is CSAAEGRNYEQYF. CDR3 nucleotide sequence: TGCAGCGCCGCGGAGGGTAGAAACTACGAGCAGTACTTC.